The clone carrying this T cell receptor (beta chain) appeared a few times. The data originate from a study of T cells after yellow fever vaccination. Across the study: Fractions of low cell number were prepared using SMART-Seq v4 Ultra Low Input.

Production of TCR cDNA was by 5'RACE template switching, which also added a universal primer site and UMIs. TCRdb recomputed calls from the 5' RACE reads with MiXCR, one row per CDR3 protein. The sample includes tens of thousands of distinct CDR3 sequences, roughly 8% of them seen just once. The clonotype originates from a man aged 30 to 39 who received the YFV17D yellow fever vaccine. The starting material was CD8+ T cells sorted from PBMCs, obtained on the day of the yellow fever booster vaccination.

DNA for the CDR3: TGTGCCAGCAGGTCGGCAGCCTATGGCTACACCTTC. It specifies CASRSAAYGYTF. This sequence joins TRBV6-2 or TRBV6-3 and TRBJ1-2; no definite D call. The CDR3 has 12 residues. V shed 6 bases and J shed 4 bases, with 9 bases lying between them. The germline V gene has CDR1 MNHEY and CDR2 SVGEGT.